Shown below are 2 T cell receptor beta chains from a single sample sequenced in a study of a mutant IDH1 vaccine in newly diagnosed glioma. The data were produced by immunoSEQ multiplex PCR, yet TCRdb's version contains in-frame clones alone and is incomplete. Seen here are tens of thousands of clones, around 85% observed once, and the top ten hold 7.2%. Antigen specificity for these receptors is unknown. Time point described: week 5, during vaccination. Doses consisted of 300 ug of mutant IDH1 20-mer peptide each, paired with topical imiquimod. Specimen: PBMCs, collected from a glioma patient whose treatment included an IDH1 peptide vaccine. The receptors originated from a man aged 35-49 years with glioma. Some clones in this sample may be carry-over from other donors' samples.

The CDR3 DNA follows: TGTGCCAGCACTCTGGGACTAGCGCCTTTTAAGCAGTACTTC. Its translation is CASTLGLAPFKQYF. The genes are TRBV6-6 and TRBJ2-7; 10 nucleotides line up with TRBD2. Germline V lookup: CDR1 MNHNY, CDR2 SVGAGI (reference sequence). The CDR3 consists of 14 residues. Trimming removed 7 bases from V and 8 bases from J; junction bases left unmatched: 11.

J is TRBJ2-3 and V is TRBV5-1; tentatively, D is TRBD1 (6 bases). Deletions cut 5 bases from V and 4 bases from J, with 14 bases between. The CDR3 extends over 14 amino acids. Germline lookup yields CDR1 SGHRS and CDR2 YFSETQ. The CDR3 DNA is TGCGCCAGCAGACGGGACATTAGAGCAGATACGCAGTATTTT. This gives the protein CASRRDIRADTQYF. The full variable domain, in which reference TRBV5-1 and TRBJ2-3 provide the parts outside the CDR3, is KAGVTQTPRYLIKTRGQQVTLSCSPISGHRSVSWYQQTPGQGLQFLFEYFSETQRNKGNFPGRFSGRQFSNSRSEMNVSTLELGDSALYLCASRRDIRADTQYFGPGTRLTVL.